This is a list of T cell receptor beta chains from one sample in a study of blood T cell repertoires in COVID-19. Generated by immunoSEQ multiplex PCR, the TCRdb table keeps only in-frame clones and is missing some. The sample has 250,000 to 350,000 clones, 88% seen once. The sequenced material came from PBMCs or T cells enriched from blood (not recorded which). These receptors all come from a woman in her 50s who had recovered from COVID-19. Each CDR3 is given with its conserved first and last residue. The order of the fields is D gene, J gene, clone size, V gene, CDR3 DNA, CDR3 protein. D genes are given only for firm matches. Size is omitted from some rows. Given values are once, few, many or a class for expanded clones.

>TRBD2|TRBJ2-5|NA|TRBV28
TGTGCCAGCAGGGGGGGGCAAGAGACCCAGTACTTC
CASRGGQETQYF
>NA|TRBJ2-1|few|TRBV2
TGTGCCAGCAGTGATTGGGAGACCAATGAGCAGTTCTTC
CASSDWETNEQFF
>NA|TRBJ2-1|NA|TRBV24-1
TGTGCCACCAGTGATTTTGCACTAGCTGGCGATGAGCAGTTCTTC
CATSDFALAGDEQFF
>NA|TRBJ1-5|NA|TRBV7-2
TGTGCCAGCAGCTTAGCGCCCAACAGGCTCCGTAATAGCAATCAGCCCCAGCATTTT
CASSLAPNRLRNSNQPQHF
>NA|TRBJ2-5|NA|TRBV19
TGTGCCAGTAGTTCACAGCGGGAAGAGACCCAGTACTTC
CASSSQREETQYF
>TRBD1|TRBJ2-5|NA|TRBV7-2
TGTGCCAGCAGCGTCCTGACAGGGACCGGGGCAGAGACCCAGTACTTC
CASSVLTGTGAETQYF
>TRBD2|TRBJ2-1|NA|TRBV28
TGTGCCAGCAGTTCGGGACTAGCCGATCTCTACAATGAGCAGTTCTTC
CASSSGLADLYNEQFF
>NA|TRBJ2-3|NA|TRBV29-1
TGCAGCGTCAAGACTAGTCCTACAGGTACGCAGTATTTT
CSVKTSPTGTQYF
>NA|TRBJ2-7|NA|TRBV27
TGTGCCAGCTCCCCGGGGGACAGATCCTACGAGCAGTACTTC
CASSPGDRSYEQYF
>TRBD1|TRBJ1-1|NA|TRBV5-1
TGCGCCAGCAGCGCGGGACAGGGGATGAACACTGAAGCTTTCTTT
CASSAGQGMNTEAFF
>TRBD1|TRBJ1-2|NA|TRBV28
TGTGCCAGCAGTGACAGGGGGCTTGGCTATGGCTACACCTTC
CASSDRGLGYGYTF
>NA|TRBJ1-1|NA|TRBV5-4
TGTGCCAGCAGCTTTTTGCCGGGAGCGTACACTGAAGCTTTCTTT
CASSFLPGAYTEAFF
>TRBD1|TRBJ1-2|few|TRBV19
TGTGCCAGTAGCACGACAGGGCCCTATGGCTACACCTTC
CASSTTGPYGYTF
>TRBD2|TRBJ2-3|NA|TRBV5-1
TGCGCCAGCAGCTTGTTGACTAGCGGGAGCACAGATACGCAGTATTTT
CASSLLTSGSTDTQYF
>NA|TRBJ2-5|NA|TRBV5-1
TGCGCCAGCAGCTTGGCAGGGTCAGGTACGGAGACCCAGTACTTC
CASSLAGSGTETQYF
>TRBD2|TRBJ2-1|NA|TRBV6-4
TGTGCCAGCAGTGATTCTCCGGGACTAGCGGGAATACGCGAGCAGTTCTTC
CASSDSPGLAGIREQFF